Here is one T cell receptor beta chain with its context. The data were taken from a study of T cell responses to AZD1222 COVID-19 vaccine. Here immunoSEQ multiplex PCR was the method, and the copy in TCRdb shows in-frame clones only, minus some. Here the sample spans about 120,000 clones, 86% being singletons. Sequenced here: peripheral blood, sampled on day 0 of AZD1222 vaccination. The sequence was obtained from an adult in good health.

The CDR3, as DNA: TGTGCCAGCAGTTCCTGGATAGACACCAATGAGCAGTTCTTC. This gives the protein CASSSWIDTNEQFF. The chain is built from TRBV6-2 or TRBV6-3 and TRBJ2-1; D not certain. The CDR3 covers 14 residues. CDR1 is MNHEY and CDR2 is SVGEGT in the germline V gene. V gave up 4 bases and J gave up 6 bases, with 13 bases separating them.